The present TCR beta chain was sequenced within a study of PD-1 blockade in classical Hodgkin lymphoma. Study-wide findings and caveats: There remain no defined causes for the repertoire differences, which possibly reflect disease activity or prior therapy.

About this clone: What it binds is unknown.

Described time point: newly diagnosed, previously untreated cHL patient sample. The study isolated CD8+ T cells from thawed PBMCs by magnetic negative selection. TCRdb's copy holds only in-frame clones and misses some; the assay was immunoSEQ multiplex PCR. The sample has over 4,000 clones; 75% to 90% are singletons. The CDR3 covers 13 residues. V was pared by 5 bases and J by 9 bases, with 14 bases between. Germline CDR1 reads SEHNR; CDR2 reads FQNEAQ (reference sequence). The sample was CD8+ T cells from blood. This TCR was sampled from a human donor with classical Hodgkin lymphoma. This chain uses TRBV7-9 with TRBJ1-3; D gene unclear. The CDR3 region has the DNA TGTGCCAGCAGCCACCCCGCTGGCAGCACCATATATTTT. Its translation is CASSHPAGSTIYF.